Included here is one TCR beta chain sequence, with context. Antigen: not known. The data were produced by immunoSEQ multiplex PCR, yet TCRdb's version contains in-frame clones alone and is incomplete. The sample yields 150,000 or so clones, 86% seen once. The source of the sample is a study of T cell responses to AZD1222 COVID-19 vaccine. Study-wide results and caveats: Across spike, vaccine-associated CD4 TCRs were found, dominant at 160-218 and 743-854.

CDR1 SGHKS and CDR2 YYEKEE come from the germline V gene (reference sequence). The CDR3 is made up of 11 amino acids. J was trimmed by 16 bases and V by 0 bases; bases with no gene match: 0. The receptor was derived from an adult in good health. The sequences come from peripheral blood, collected on day 0 of MenACWY control vaccination. J is TRBJ1-6 and V is TRBV5-5; 8 positions agree with TRBD1. In DNA form, the CDR3 reads TGTGCCAGCAGCTTGGGGACAGGGCTCCACTTT. Protein: CASSLGTGLHF. Using reference TRBV5-5 and TRBJ1-6 for the parts outside the CDR3, the full variable domain is DAGVTQSPTHLIKTRGQQVTLRCSPISGHKSVSWYQQVLGQGPQFIFQYYEKEERGRGNFPDRFSARQFPNYSSELNVNALLLGDSALYLCASSLGTGLHFGNGTRLTVT.